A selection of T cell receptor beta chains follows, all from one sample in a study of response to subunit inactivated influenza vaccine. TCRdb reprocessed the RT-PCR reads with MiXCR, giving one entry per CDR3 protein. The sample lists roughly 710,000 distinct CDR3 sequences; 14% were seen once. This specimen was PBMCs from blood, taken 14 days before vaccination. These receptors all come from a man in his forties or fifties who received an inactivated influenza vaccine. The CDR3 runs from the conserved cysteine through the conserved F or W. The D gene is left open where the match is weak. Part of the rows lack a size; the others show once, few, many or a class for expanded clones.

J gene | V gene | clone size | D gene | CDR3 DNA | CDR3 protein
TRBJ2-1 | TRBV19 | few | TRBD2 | TGTGCCAGTAGTAGACCGCTGGCGGGAGATTTTAATGAGCAGTTCTTC | CASSRPLAGDFNEQFF
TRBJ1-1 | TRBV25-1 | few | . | TGTGCCAGCAGTGAATATGGAGGGGATTCGGCTTTCTTT | CASSEYGGDSAFF
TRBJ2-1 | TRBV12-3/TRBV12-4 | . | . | TGTGCCAGCAGCCCCCGGGTCCGGCTCGGCGATGAGCAGTTCTTC | CASSPRVRLGDEQFF
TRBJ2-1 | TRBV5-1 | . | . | TGCGCCAGCAGCTTGGAAGGTGGGAGAGGGTACAATGAGCAGTTCTTC | CASSLEGGRGYNEQFF
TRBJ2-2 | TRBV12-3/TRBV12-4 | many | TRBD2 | TGTGCCAGCAGCCCACTAGCGGGCACCGGGGAGCTGTTTTTT | CASSPLAGTGELFF
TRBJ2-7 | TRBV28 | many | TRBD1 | TGTGCCAGCACCAGGACCGGACAGGGGGCGGGTGAGCAGTACTTC | CASTRTGQGAGEQYF
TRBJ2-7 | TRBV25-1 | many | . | TGTGCCAGCAGTGAGACCTACGAGCAGTACTTC | CASSETYEQYF
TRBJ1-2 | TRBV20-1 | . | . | TGCAGTGCTAGTGCCAGCACCTATGGCTACACCTTC | CSASASTYGYTF
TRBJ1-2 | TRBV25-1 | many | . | TGTGCCAGCAGTGACAGCTCGAACTATGGCTACACCTTC | CASSDSSNYGYTF
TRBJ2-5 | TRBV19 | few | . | TGTGCCAGTAGTAAGGTGTTCCAAGAGACCCAGTACTTC | CASSKVFQETQYF